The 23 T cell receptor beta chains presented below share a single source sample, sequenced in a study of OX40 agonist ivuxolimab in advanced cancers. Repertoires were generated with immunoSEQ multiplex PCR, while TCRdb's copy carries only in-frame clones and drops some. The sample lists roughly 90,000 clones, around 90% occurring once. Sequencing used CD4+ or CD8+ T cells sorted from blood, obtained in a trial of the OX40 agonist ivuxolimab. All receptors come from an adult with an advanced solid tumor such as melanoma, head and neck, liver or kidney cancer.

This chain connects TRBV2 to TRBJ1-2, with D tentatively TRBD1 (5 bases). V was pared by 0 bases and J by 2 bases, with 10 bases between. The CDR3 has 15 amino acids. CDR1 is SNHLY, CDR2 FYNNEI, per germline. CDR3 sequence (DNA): TGTGCCAGCAGTGAAGCGGACGGGACCAACTATGGCTACACCTTC. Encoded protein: CASSEADGTNYGYTF.

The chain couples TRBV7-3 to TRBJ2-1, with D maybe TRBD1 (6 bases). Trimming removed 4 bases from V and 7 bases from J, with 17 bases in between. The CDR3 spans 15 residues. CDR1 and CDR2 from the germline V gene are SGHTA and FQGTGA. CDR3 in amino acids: CASSSSLAQGNEQFF. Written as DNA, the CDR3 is TGTGCCAGCAGCTCAAGCCTTGCCCAGGGGAATGAGCAGTTCTTC. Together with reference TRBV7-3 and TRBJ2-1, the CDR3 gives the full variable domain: GAGVSQTPSNKVTEKGKYVELRCDPISGHTALYWYRQSLGQGPEFLIYFQGTGAADDSGLPNDRFFAVRPEGSVSTLKIQRTERGDSAVYLCASSSSLAQGNEQFFGPGTRLTVL.

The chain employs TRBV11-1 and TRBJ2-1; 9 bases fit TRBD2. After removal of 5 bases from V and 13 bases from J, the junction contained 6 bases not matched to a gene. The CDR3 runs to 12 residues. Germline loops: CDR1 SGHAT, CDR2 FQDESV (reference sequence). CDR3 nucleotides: TGTGCCAGCAGCCTGGGGACTAGCTCTCAGTTCTTC. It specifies CASSLGTSSQFF. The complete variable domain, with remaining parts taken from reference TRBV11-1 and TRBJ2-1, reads EAEVAQSPRYKITEKSQAVAFWCDPISGHATLYWYRQILGQGPELLVQFQDESVVDDSQLPKDRFSAERLKGVDSTLKIQPAELGDSAMYLCASSLGTSSQFFGPGTRLTVL.

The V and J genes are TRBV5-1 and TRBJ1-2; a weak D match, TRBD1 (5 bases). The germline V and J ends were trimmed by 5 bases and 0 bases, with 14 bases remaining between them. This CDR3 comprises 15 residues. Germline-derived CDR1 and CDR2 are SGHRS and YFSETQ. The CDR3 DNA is TGCGCCAGCAGATCTACAGGAGACACTAACTATGGCTACACCTTC. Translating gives CASRSTGDTNYGYTF.

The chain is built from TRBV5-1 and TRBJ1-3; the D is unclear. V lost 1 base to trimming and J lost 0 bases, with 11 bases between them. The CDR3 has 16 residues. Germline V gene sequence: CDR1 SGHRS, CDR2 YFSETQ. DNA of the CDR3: TGCGCCAGCAGCTTGACGGGTGACCCCTCTGGAAACACCATATATTTT. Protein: CASSLTGDPSGNTIYF.

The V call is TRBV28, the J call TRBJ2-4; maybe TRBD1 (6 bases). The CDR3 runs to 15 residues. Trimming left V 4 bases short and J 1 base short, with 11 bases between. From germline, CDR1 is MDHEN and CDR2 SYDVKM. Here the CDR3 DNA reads TGTGCCAGCAGTTACAGGGACGCGGCCAAAAACATTCAGTACTTC. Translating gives CASSYRDAAKNIQYF.

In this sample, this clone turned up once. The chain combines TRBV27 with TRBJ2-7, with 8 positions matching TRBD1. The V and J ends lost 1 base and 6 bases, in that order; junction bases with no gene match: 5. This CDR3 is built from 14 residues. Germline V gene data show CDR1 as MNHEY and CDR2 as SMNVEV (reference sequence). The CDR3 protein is CASSLWTGLSEQYF. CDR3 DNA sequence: TGTGCCAGCAGTTTATGGACAGGGCTAAGCGAGCAGTACTTC.

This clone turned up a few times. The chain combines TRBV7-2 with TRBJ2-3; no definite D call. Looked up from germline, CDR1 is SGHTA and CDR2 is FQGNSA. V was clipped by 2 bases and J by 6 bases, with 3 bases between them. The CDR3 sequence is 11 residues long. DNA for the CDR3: TGTGCCAGCAGCTTAACGGATACGCAGTATTTT. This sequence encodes CASSLTDTQYF. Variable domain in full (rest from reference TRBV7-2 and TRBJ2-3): GAGVSQSPSNKVTEKGKDVELRCDPISGHTALYWYRQSLGQGLEFLIYFQGNSAPDKSGLPSDRFSAERTGGSVSTLTIQRTQQEDSAVYLCASSLTDTQYFGPGTRLTVL.

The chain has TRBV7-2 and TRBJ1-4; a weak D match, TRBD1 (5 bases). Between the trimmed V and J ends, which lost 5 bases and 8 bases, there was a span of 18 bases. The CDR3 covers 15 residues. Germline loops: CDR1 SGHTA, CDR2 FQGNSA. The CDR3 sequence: CASSVGTLGSEKLFF. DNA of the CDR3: TGTGCCAGCAGCGTAGGGACCCTAGGCTCGGAAAAACTGTTTTTT.

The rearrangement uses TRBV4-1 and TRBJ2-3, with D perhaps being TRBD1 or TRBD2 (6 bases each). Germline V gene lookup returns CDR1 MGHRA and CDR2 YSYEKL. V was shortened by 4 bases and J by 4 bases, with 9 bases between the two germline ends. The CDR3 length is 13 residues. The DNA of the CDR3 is TGCGCCAGCAGCCCCCGGGGGCCAGATACGCAGTATTTT. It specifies CASSPRGPDTQYF.

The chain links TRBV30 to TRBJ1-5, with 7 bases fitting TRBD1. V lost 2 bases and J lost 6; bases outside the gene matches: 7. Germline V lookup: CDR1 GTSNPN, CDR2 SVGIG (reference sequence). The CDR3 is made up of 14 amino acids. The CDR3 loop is CAWSMAGGSQPQHF. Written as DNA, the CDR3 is TGTGCCTGGAGTATGGCAGGGGGTAGTCAGCCCCAGCATTTT.

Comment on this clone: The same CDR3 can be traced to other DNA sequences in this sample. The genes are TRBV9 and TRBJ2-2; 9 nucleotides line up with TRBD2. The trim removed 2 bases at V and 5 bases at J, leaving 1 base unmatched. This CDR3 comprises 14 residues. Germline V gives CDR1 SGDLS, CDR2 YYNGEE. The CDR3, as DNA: TGTGCCAGCAGCGTCACTAGCGGGACCGGGGAGCTGTTTTTT. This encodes CASSVTSGTGELFF.

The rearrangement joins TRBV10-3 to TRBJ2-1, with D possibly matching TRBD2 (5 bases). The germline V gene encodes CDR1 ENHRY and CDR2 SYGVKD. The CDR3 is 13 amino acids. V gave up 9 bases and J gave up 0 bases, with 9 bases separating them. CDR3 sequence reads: CAISADSYNEQFF. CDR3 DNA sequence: TGTGCCATTTCAGCGGACTCCTACAATGAGCAGTTCTTC.

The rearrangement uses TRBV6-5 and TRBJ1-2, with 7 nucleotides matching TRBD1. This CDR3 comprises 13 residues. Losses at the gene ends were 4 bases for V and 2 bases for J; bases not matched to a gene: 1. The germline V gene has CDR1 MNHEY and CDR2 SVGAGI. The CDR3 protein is CASSWDRNYGYTF. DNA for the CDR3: TGTGCCAGCAGTTGGGACAGAAACTATGGCTACACCTTC.

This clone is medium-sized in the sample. This CDR3 is CASDRDTLKQYF. CDR3 nucleotide sequence: TGTGCCTCGGACAGGGACACCTTAAAGCAGTACTTC. The chain combines TRBV19 with TRBJ2-7; 8 positions match TRBD1. Losses at the gene ends were 11 bases for V and 8 bases for J; bases not matched to a gene: 11. CDR1 is LNHDA and CDR2 is SQIVND in the germline V gene (reference sequence). The CDR3 totals 12 residues.

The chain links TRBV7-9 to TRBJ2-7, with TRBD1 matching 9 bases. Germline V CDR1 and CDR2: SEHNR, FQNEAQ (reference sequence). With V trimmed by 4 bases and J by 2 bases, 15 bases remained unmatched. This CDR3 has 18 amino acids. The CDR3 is CASSWGTGSGRTPYEQYF. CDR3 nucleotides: TGTGCCAGCAGCTGGGGGACAGGGAGTGGGAGAACCCCCTACGAGCAGTACTTC.

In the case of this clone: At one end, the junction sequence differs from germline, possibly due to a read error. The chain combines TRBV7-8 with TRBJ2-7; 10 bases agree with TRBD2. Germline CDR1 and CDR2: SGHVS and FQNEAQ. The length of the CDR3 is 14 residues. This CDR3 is CASSLAGAGYEQYF. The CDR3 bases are TGTGCCAGCAGCCTAGCGGGAGCCGGCTACGAGCAGTACTTC.

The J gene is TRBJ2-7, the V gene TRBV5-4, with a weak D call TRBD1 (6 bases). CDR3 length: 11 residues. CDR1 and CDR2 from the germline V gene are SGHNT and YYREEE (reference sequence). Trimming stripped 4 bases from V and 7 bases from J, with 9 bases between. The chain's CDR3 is CASSTQGEQYF. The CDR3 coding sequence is TGTGCCAGCAGCACACAGGGTGAGCAGTACTTC.

The CDR3 sequence: CASSIQVTTGELFF. The CDR3 region has the DNA TGTGCCAGTAGTATACAAGTTACGACCGGGGAGCTGTTTTTT. The V gene is TRBV19, the J gene TRBJ2-2; no firm D call. Germline CDR1 LNHDA, CDR2 SQIVND (reference sequence). The CDR3 sequence is 14 residues long. The V end lost 2 bases, the J end lost 5 bases, and 9 bases lay between the germline ends.

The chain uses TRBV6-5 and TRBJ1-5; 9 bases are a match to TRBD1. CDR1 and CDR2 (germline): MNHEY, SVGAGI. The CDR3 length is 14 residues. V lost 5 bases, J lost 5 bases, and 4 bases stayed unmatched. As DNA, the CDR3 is TGTGCCAGCAGTCCTCGGACAGGGGATCAGCCCCAGCATTTT. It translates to CASSPRTGDQPQHF.

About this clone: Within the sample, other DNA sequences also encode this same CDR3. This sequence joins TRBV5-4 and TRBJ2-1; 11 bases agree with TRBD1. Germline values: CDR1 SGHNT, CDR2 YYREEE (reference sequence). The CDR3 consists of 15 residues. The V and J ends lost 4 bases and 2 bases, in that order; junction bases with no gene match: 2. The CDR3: CASSLGQGAYNEQFF. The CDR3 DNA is TGTGCCAGCAGCCTGGGACAGGGGGCCTACAATGAGCAGTTCTTC.

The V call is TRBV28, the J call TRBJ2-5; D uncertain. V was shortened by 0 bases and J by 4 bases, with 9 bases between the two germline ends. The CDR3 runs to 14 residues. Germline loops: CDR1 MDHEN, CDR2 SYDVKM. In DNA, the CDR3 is TGTGCCAGCAGTTTATGGATAGCCCCAGAGACCCAGTACTTC. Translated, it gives CASSLWIAPETQYF.

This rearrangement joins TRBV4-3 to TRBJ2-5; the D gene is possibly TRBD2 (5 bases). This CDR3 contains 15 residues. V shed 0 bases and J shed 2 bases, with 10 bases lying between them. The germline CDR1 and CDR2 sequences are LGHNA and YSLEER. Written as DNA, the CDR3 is TGCGCCAGCAGCCAAGATCGGGGAACTCAAGAGACCCAGTACTTC. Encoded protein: CASSQDRGTQETQYF.